These T cell receptor beta chains were read from a single sample in a study of shared clonotypes between healthy human individuals. Only in-frame clones appear in the TCRdb table, and some are missing; sequencing was by immunoSEQ multiplex PCR. The sample consists of over 2 million clones, 85% to 95% of them appearing once. The sample consisted of naive CD4+ T cells sorted from blood. The receptors here all came from a man aged 18 to 35 in good health. CDR3s leave out the opening cysteine and the closing phenylalanine or tryptophan. A D gene is named only where the DNA matches it firmly.

CDR3 protein	V gene	D gene	J gene
ASSQGKSPAETQY	TRBV14	NA	TRBJ2-5
AISESTSSTDTQY	TRBV10-3	NA	TRBJ2-3
ASKAPSQAGELF	TRBV5-1	NA	TRBJ2-2
ASSSAGTGSSSYGYT	TRBV7-9	TRBD1	TRBJ1-2
ASSLDRERYEQY	TRBV5-1	NA	TRBJ2-7
ASSLDPGYEQY	TRBV5-1	NA	TRBJ2-7
SVAHLNEKLF	TRBV29-1	NA	TRBJ1-4
ASSLRTDTQY	TRBV7-2	NA	TRBJ2-3
ASSLTGSYNEQF	TRBV5-1	NA	TRBJ2-1
ARSLSTGGPYEQY	TRBV5-3	NA	TRBJ2-7
ASSHDGPGGYT	TRBV27	NA	TRBJ1-2
ASSATGGDGYT	TRBV6-1	TRBD1	TRBJ1-2
ASSGEDRAGTDTQY	TRBV25-1	TRBD1	TRBJ2-3
ASRLPTTNIQY	TRBV19	NA	TRBJ2-4
AWRTDRSSYEQY	TRBV30	NA	TRBJ2-7
SAVPSTDTQY	TRBV29-1	NA	TRBJ2-3
ASSVATGPYEAF	TRBV9	NA	TRBJ1-1
ASSDLQPGTVSYEQY	TRBV10-1	TRBD1	TRBJ2-7
ASSRRQGASERLF	TRBV27	TRBD1	TRBJ1-4
ASSLGQSISYEQY	TRBV7-2	NA	TRBJ2-7
ASINAGASEQF	TRBV27	NA	TRBJ2-1
ASSLGPEAF	TRBV5-4	NA	TRBJ1-1
AWSVINSNYGYT	TRBV30	NA	TRBJ1-2
ASNQGDSPRNTEAF	TRBV4-1	NA	TRBJ1-1
ASTREEGRGNQPQH	TRBV2	NA	TRBJ1-5
SASRGVGYT	TRBV20-1	TRBD1	TRBJ1-2
ASSQEGGPYNEQF	TRBV4-1	NA	TRBJ2-1
ASSRTSDYEQY	TRBV19	TRBD2	TRBJ2-7
ASSSVDGYT	TRBV7-6	NA	TRBJ1-2
ASSEVGGASYEQY	TRBV6-1	NA	TRBJ2-7
ASSLDLDQPQH	TRBV5-1	NA	TRBJ1-5
ASSFRAGYNEQF	TRBV28	NA	TRBJ2-1
ASSEGGPQY	TRBV2	NA	TRBJ2-7
ASRDRVLLEEQY	TRBV6-1	NA	TRBJ2-7
ASSLGTGRYKNTEAF	TRBV28	TRBD1	TRBJ1-1
ASSLDGSTQY	TRBV7-9	NA	TRBJ2-3
ASSLTPTGVKLF	TRBV27	TRBD1	TRBJ1-4
ASSSLGGIPYEQY	TRBV6-1	NA	TRBJ2-7
ASGSGNTIY	TRBV6-5	NA	TRBJ1-3
ASSSTGGLQPQH	TRBV5-1	NA	TRBJ1-5
ASSVRTGDSPLH	TRBV2	TRBD1	TRBJ1-6
ASSSTRRGEADNYNEQF	TRBV11-1	NA	TRBJ2-1
ATTLGSGNTIY	TRBV2	NA	TRBJ1-3
ASSLQVPYEQY	TRBV7-9	NA	TRBJ2-7
ASSPSGKNTGELF	TRBV27	TRBD2	TRBJ2-2
ASSSLGQGATGELF	TRBV5-6	TRBD1	TRBJ2-2
ASSITGTSKETQY	TRBV19	TRBD2	TRBJ2-5
ATQTGVGAVGQAF	TRBV5-1	NA	TRBJ1-1
ASSPRGYEQY	TRBV18	NA	TRBJ2-7
ASSFHDRVNTEAF	TRBV28	NA	TRBJ1-1
ASSLAGSTNEKLF	TRBV7-9	NA	TRBJ1-4
ASNPGTGENQPQH	TRBV6-1	TRBD1	TRBJ1-5
ASSKRDRPPLTVYEQY	TRBV5-1	TRBD1	TRBJ2-7
ASSPLSGNPGELF	TRBV9	NA	TRBJ2-2
ASRQGYETQY	TRBV6-5	NA	TRBJ2-5
SVGTRFTGELF	TRBV29-1	NA	TRBJ2-2
ASSAQVGGFYEQY	TRBV9	TRBD2	TRBJ2-7
ASSLVPGTDTQY	TRBV5-1	NA	TRBJ2-3
ASSLLGDEQY	TRBV11-3	NA	TRBJ2-7